The 16 T cell receptor beta chains presented below share a single source sample, sequenced in a study of CXCR3-negative and CXCR3-positive naive CD8 T cells. All TRB cDNA libraries came from 5' RACE performed with UMI labels. After re-calling the 5' RACE reads, TCRdb lists one entry per CDR3 protein, DNA absent. The listing records roughly 61,000 distinct CDR3 sequences. No cognate antigen is known for these TCRs. General study points: Researchers report that CXCR3-positive naive cells carry more hydrophobic TRB CDR3s than CXCR3-negative naive cells.

The sample consisted of naive CXCR3+ CD8+ T cells from blood. As to subset: CD45RO-CCR7+CD27+CD95- naive CD8+ T cells expressing CXCR3 (TNR3+). These receptors came from a human donor in good health. Some clones in this sample may be carry-over from other donors' samples.

The chain's CDR3 is CASSLIMTNTEAFF. The J gene is TRBJ1-1, the V gene TRBV5-4. Germline CDR1 and CDR2: SGHNT and YYREEE (reference sequence). The CDR3 spans 14 residues.

The V gene is TRBV7-9, the J gene TRBJ1-1. This CDR3 contains 15 residues. The germline V gene has CDR1 SEHNR and CDR2 FQNEAQ (reference sequence). The CDR3 reads CASSASGGGNTEAFF.

This chain joins TRBV7-9 and TRBJ2-1. The CDR3 consists of 15 residues. Germline V CDR1 and CDR2: SEHNR, FQNEAQ (reference sequence). Here the CDR3 reads CASSLGLFGDNEQFF.

This chain connects TRBV29-1 to TRBJ2-2; TCRdb selects TRBD1, and the lack of DNA leaves this call unchecked. Germline CDR1 and CDR2: SQVTM and ANQGSEA. This CDR3 region has 12 residues. CDR3 loop: CSVPRGAGELFF.

The chain has TRBV12-3 or TRBV12-4 and TRBJ2-7. This CDR3 has 13 residues. The CDR3 sequence is CASSLLPLYEQYF.

This sequence joins TRBV7-3 and TRBJ1-1; TCRdb reports TRBD1, a call that lacks DNA to check it against. This CDR3 region has 13 residues. CDR1 and CDR2 from the germline V gene are SGHTA and FQGTGA. CDR3 residues: CASRRQGETEAFF.

The chain links TRBV29-1 to TRBJ1-2; TCRdb's D call, TRBD1, is unchecked because there is no DNA. CDR1 SQVTM and CDR2 ANQGSEA come from the germline V gene. The CDR3 extends over 15 amino acids. The CDR3 is CSAGQRLAANYGYTF.

V gene TRBV7-9 combines with J gene TRBJ2-5; absent DNA, TCRdb's TRBD1 call cannot be checked. Germline CDR1 reads SEHNR; CDR2 reads FQNEAQ (reference sequence). This CDR3 has 13 residues. The CDR3 loop is CASSLKGEETQYF. The variable domain in full, completed from reference TRBV7-9 and TRBJ2-5, reads DTGVSQNPRHKITKRGQNVTFRCDPISEHNRLYWYRQTLGQGPEFLTYFQNEAQLEKSRLLSDRFSAERPKGSFSTLEIQRTEQGDSAMYLCASSLKGEETQYFGPGTRLLVL.

The V call is TRBV29-1, the J call TRBJ1-2; without DNA, the TCRdb call of TRBD1 cannot be checked. CDR1 and CDR2 (germline): SQVTM, ANQGSEA. CDR3 size: 13 residues. The CDR3 sequence: CSVRGSVVDGYTF.

The V gene is TRBV24-1, the J gene TRBJ2-7; lacking DNA, the TRBD1 call made by TCRdb goes unchecked. CDR3 length equals 13 residues. Germline V CDR1 and CDR2: KGHDR, SFDVKD. The CDR3 region is CATSDLDSYEQYF.

The chain combines TRBV11-2 with TRBJ2-3; with no DNA, the TCRdb D assignment of TRBD2 cannot be verified. The CDR3 loop spans 17 amino acids. Germline V gene lookup returns CDR1 SGHAT and CDR2 FQNNGV. The CDR3 reads CASSPSWSGGTTDTQYF.

The chain has TRBV20-1 and TRBJ2-7; there is no DNA to check the TCRdb D call of TRBD1. The germline gives CDR1 DFQATT, CDR2 SNEGSKA (reference sequence). The CDR3 is 14 amino acids. The CDR3 is CSAGVPGQEYEQYF.

The chain employs TRBV12-3 or TRBV12-4 and TRBJ2-7; as DNA is missing, the TRBD1 call by TCRdb cannot be tested. The CDR3 consists of 15 residues. CDR3 sequence reads: CASSLGRHPVNEQYF.

This chain links TRBV19 with TRBJ1-1. The CDR3 totals 13 residues. Germline V gene sequence: CDR1 LNHDA, CDR2 SQIVND (reference sequence). The CDR3 region is CASSIGVYTEAFF.

This rearrangement joins TRBV4-2 to TRBJ2-7; TCRdb's D gene call, TRBD1, goes unchecked for lack of DNA. The CDR3 is made up of 14 amino acids. The V gene's germline CDR1 is LGHNA and CDR2 YNFKEQ. The CDR3 loop is CASSSGQNFHEQYF.

The CDR3 sequence: CASSKEDRTYEQYF. The chain has TRBV5-1 and TRBJ2-7. This CDR3 contains 14 residues. Germline V CDR1 and CDR2: SGHRS, YFSETQ.